The 26 T cell receptor beta chains listed next were all sequenced from one sample in a study of blood T cell repertoires in COVID-19. The table came from immunoSEQ multiplex PCR; TCRdb's copy has only in-frame clones and leaves some out. The sample records over 95,000 clones, around four fifths being singletons. The specimen was peripheral blood. All receptors come from a woman aged 35 to 49 with acute or convalescent COVID-19.

The chain recombines TRBV19 with TRBJ1-2; D ambiguous. V was cut by 11 bases and J by 8 bases, with 15 bases left in between. The CDR3 extends over 11 amino acids. Germline V CDR1 and CDR2: LNHDA, SQIVND (reference sequence). CDR3: CAPVLGSGYTF. The CDR3, as DNA: TGTGCCCCGGTCTTGGGCTCCGGCTACACCTTC.

The chain recombines TRBV6-5 with TRBJ1-1; D is ambiguous. Trimming removed 4 bases at V and 8 bases at J, with 11 bases between. This CDR3 is built from 12 residues. The germline V gene has CDR1 MNHEY and CDR2 SVGAGI. The chain's CDR3 is CASSSLGREAFF. Here the CDR3 DNA reads TGTGCCAGCAGTTCCCTCGGGAGGGAAGCTTTCTTT.

CDR3 DNA: TGTGCCAGCAGTGACAGCGGGGGGGGCCGGGATGAGCAGTTCTTC. Residues: CASSDSGGGRDEQFF. This sequence joins TRBV6-1 and TRBJ2-1; TRBD2 aligns across 10 bases. This CDR3 has 15 amino acids. Germline V gene lookup returns CDR1 MNHNS and CDR2 SASEGT. With V trimmed by 3 bases and J by 8 bases, 7 bases remained unmatched.

The rearrangement joins TRBV19 to TRBJ1-2, with 9 bases aligning to TRBD1. Per the germline V gene, CDR1 is LNHDA and CDR2 is SQIVND (reference sequence). CDR3 length equals 14 residues. Trimming cost V 8 bases and J 1 base; bases outside gene matches: 5. Here the CDR3 reads CASRDRGSNYGYTF. In DNA, the CDR3 is TGTGCCAGTCGTGACAGGGGGAGTAACTATGGCTACACCTTC.

CDR3 protein: CASGLVPGMNTEAFF. The CDR3, as DNA: TGTGCTAGTGGTTTGGTACCCGGGATGAACACTGAAGCTTTCTTT. The rearrangement joins TRBV12-5 to TRBJ1-1; D is uncertain. This CDR3 has 15 residues. Germline lookup yields CDR1 LGHNT and CDR2 FRNRAP. V lost 0 bases, J lost 0 bases, and 8 bases lay in between.

The J gene is TRBJ2-6, the V gene TRBV27; 11 nucleotides align to TRBD2. There are 18 residues in the CDR3. Germline CDR1 is MNHEY and CDR2 is SMNVEV (reference sequence). Unmatched junction bases numbered 5, after V lost 1 base and J lost 3 bases. In DNA, the CDR3 is TGTGCCAGCAGTTTATATAGCGGGGGGGCTAATGGGGCCAACGTCCTGACTTTC. Encoded protein: CASSLYSGGANGANVLTF.

The chain has TRBV6-2 or TRBV6-3 and TRBJ2-1; a possible D gene is TRBD2 (5 bases). The CDR3 is made up of 17 amino acids. CDR1 and CDR2 from the germline V gene are MNHEY and SVGEGT. Trimming pared 0 bases from V and 1 base from J, leaving 13 bases between. The CDR3 loop is CASSYSNTGVSYNEQFF. As DNA, the CDR3 is TGTGCCAGCAGTTACTCGAACACCGGGGTGTCCTACAATGAGCAGTTCTTC.

The V call is TRBV6-5, the J call TRBJ2-7, with D possibly being TRBD2 (7 bases). The CDR3 has 15 amino acids. V lost 2 bases, J lost 5 bases, and 16 bases lay in between. CDR1 and CDR2 from the germline V gene are MNHEY and SVGAGI. The chain's CDR3 is CASSYEGGRANEQYF. The CDR3 nucleotides read TGTGCCAGCAGTTACGAGGGGGGGCGAGCAAACGAGCAGTACTTC.

The V gene is TRBV7-2, the J gene TRBJ1-2, with TRBD1 matching over 9 bases. Germline values: CDR1 SGHTA, CDR2 FQGNSA. The CDR3 extends over 16 amino acids. V gave up 3 bases and J gave up 8 bases; unmatched junction bases: 13. The CDR3 DNA follows: TGTGCCAGCAGCTTGACATATAGGGACAGGGTTAACGGCTACACCTTC. Encoded protein: CASSLTYRDRVNGYTF.

The rearrangement links TRBV2 to TRBJ2-7; 9 positions match TRBD1. V shed 7 bases, J shed 4 bases, and the junction held 5 bases outside the gene matches. Germline assignment: CDR1 SNHLY and CDR2 FYNNEI. This CDR3 has 13 amino acids. As DNA, the CDR3 is TGTGCCAGCACCCCACAGGGGGCTTACGAGCAGTACTTC. Its translation is CASTPQGAYEQYF.

This sequence joins TRBV9 and TRBJ1-2, with 9 bases matching TRBD1. V was clipped by 3 bases and J by 8 bases; unmatched bases: 11. The CDR3 spans 15 residues. Germline V gene lookup returns CDR1 SGDLS and CDR2 YYNGEE. CDR3 bases: TGTGCCAGCAGCGCCACCCCTGGACAGGGGCAGGGCTACACCTTC. It translates to CASSATPGQGQGYTF.

This chain joins TRBV7-2 and TRBJ2-3; 10 nucleotides agree with TRBD1. The V gene end was trimmed by 5 bases and the J gene end by 7 bases; junction bases not matched to a gene: 9. The CDR3 extends over 15 amino acids. Germline V gene sequence: CDR1 SGHTA, CDR2 FQGNSA. The CDR3, as DNA: TGTGCCAGCAGCCCCTCCCGGGACAGGGGCCATACGCAGTATTTT. Translated, it gives CASSPSRDRGHTQYF.

The chain employs TRBV24-1 and TRBJ1-2; possible D gene TRBD1, 5 bases. The length of the CDR3 is 13 residues. The V gene's germline CDR1 is KGHDR and CDR2 SFDVKD. Deletions cut 6 bases from V and 8 bases from J, with 15 bases between. CDR3 nucleotide sequence: TGTGCCACCAGTTGGAGGGGTAGTAGGGGCTACACCTTC. This sequence encodes CATSWRGSRGYTF.

J is TRBJ2-1 and V is TRBV7-2; 7 positions match TRBD1. After removal of 5 bases from V and 8 bases from J, the junction contained 6 bases not matched to a gene. The CDR3 has 13 amino acids. Germline CDR1 and CDR2: SGHTA and FQGNSA. The CDR3 loop is CASSPGGRHEQFF. CDR3 coding DNA: TGTGCCAGCAGCCCAGGGGGTAGGCATGAGCAGTTCTTC.

The V and J genes are TRBV5-6 and TRBJ1-4, with D tentatively TRBD1 (5 bases). The CDR3 has 14 residues. CDR1 is SGHDT and CDR2 is YYEEEE in the germline V gene. Trimming removed 2 bases from V and 7 bases from J, with 12 bases in between. CDR3 sequence: CASSFREGSEKLFF. The CDR3 DNA reads as TGTGCCAGCAGCTTCAGGGAAGGCAGTGAAAAACTGTTTTTT. The full variable domain, rest sourced from reference TRBV5-6 and TRBJ1-4, is DAGVTQSPTHLIKTRGQQVTLRCSPKSGHDTVSWYQQALGQGPQFIFQYYEEEERQRGNFPDRFSGHQFPNYSSELNVNALLLGDSALYLCASSFREGSEKLFFGSGTQLSVL.

This rearrangement joins TRBV30 to TRBJ1-4, with 7 nucleotides matching TRBD1. Germline V lookup: CDR1 GTSNPN, CDR2 SVGIG (reference sequence). This CDR3 is 15 amino acids long. V was clipped by 7 bases and J by 2 bases; unmatched bases: 10. In DNA form, the CDR3 reads TGTGCCTTAAGTCCTACGGGACAGACTAATGAAAAACTGTTTTTT. Translation gives CALSPTGQTNEKLFF.

The V gene is TRBV10-3, the J gene TRBJ2-3; D gene unclear. V dropped 7 bases and J dropped 0 bases, with 8 bases sitting between them. Per the germline V gene, CDR1 is ENHRY and CDR2 is SYGVKD. The CDR3 loop spans 13 amino acids. The CDR3 nucleotides are TGTGCCATCAAACAGCCTAGCACAGATACGCAGTATTTT. Translating it yields CAIKQPSTDTQYF.

The gene calls are TRBV5-1 and TRBJ2-2; 8 bases match TRBD1. After removal of 5 bases from V and 6 bases from J, the junction contained 9 bases not matched to a gene. Germline V gene lookup returns CDR1 SGHRS and CDR2 YFSETQ. CDR3 size: 15 residues. CDR3 amino acids: CASRLWQGAAGELFF. CDR3 nucleotide sequence: TGCGCCAGCAGGTTGTGGCAGGGGGCGGCCGGGGAGCTGTTTTTT.

The chain links TRBV5-1 to TRBJ1-2, with 7 bases fitting TRBD1. The CDR3 loop spans 15 amino acids. CDR1 SGHRS and CDR2 YFSETQ come from the germline V gene. V lost 4 bases to trimming and J lost 4 bases; unmatched junction nucleotides: 10. The CDR3 DNA follows: TGCGCCAGCAGCCCCGGGGACAGAGGAGGCTATGGCTACACCTTC. The encoded protein is CASSPGDRGGYGYTF.

This clone has a single count. The chain carries TRBV5-1 and TRBJ2-4; TRBD2 might be the D (5 bases). CDR3 length: 16 residues. V was shortened by 5 bases and J by 0 bases, with 15 bases between the two germline ends. Germline values: CDR1 SGHRS, CDR2 YFSETQ. The DNA for the CDR3 is TGCGCCAGCAGACCCGGGGAGTGGCTAGCCAAAAACATTCAGTACTTC. Its translation is CASRPGEWLAKNIQYF.

V is TRBV28 and J is TRBJ2-5; 11 nucleotides line up with TRBD2. The CDR3 runs 17 residues. The germline CDR1 and CDR2 sequences are MDHEN and SYDVKM. Trimming removed 6 bases from V and 2 bases from J; junction bases left unmatched: 11. Here the CDR3 DNA reads TGTGCCAGCAGCCTGACCTCTAGCGGGGGGCCGCAAGAGACCCAGTACTTC. Translation gives CASSLTSSGGPQETQYF.

V is TRBV10-1 and J is TRBJ1-3; possibly TRBD1 for D (6 bases). The germline V gene has CDR1 WNHNN and CDR2 SYGVQD (reference sequence). The CDR3 runs 19 residues. Trimming pared 4 bases from V and 2 bases from J, leaving 24 bases between. DNA of the CDR3: TGCGCCAGCAGTGGTTGGACAGAGACCTTAGAAATAACTGGAAACACCATATATTTT. Its translation: CASSGWTETLEITGNTIYF.

This clone appeared a single time. The rearrangement uses TRBV2 and TRBJ2-7; 11 bases align to TRBD2. V was clipped by 7 bases and J by 0 bases; unmatched bases: 5. Germline V gene data show CDR1 as SNHLY and CDR2 as FYNNEI. CDR3 length equals 15 residues. DNA of the CDR3: TGTGCCAGCAAAACCGGGACTAGCGGCTCCTACGAGCAGTACTTC. It translates to CASKTGTSGSYEQYF.

The gene calls are TRBV6-6 and TRBJ1-2; 7 nucleotides match TRBD1. The CDR3 extends over 14 amino acids. Per germline, CDR1 MNHNY and CDR2 SVGAGI (reference sequence). The junction had 11 bases not matched to a gene; V was cut back by 6 bases and J by 7 bases. The chain's CDR3 is CASSDRDTSSGYTF. For the CDR3, the DNA is TGTGCCAGCAGCGACAGGGACACCTCTTCTGGCTACACCTTC.

The chain has TRBV7-8 and TRBJ2-3, with a weak D call TRBD2 (6 bases). The CDR3 runs 13 residues. V lost 5 bases and J lost 6, with 12 bases in between. CDR1 is SGHVS, CDR2 FQNEAQ, per germline. The CDR3 sequence is CASSRLGLDTQYF. CDR3 coding DNA: TGTGCCAGCAGCCGACTAGGCTTGGATACGCAGTATTTT.

This sequence joins TRBV10-2 and TRBJ2-2, with D possibly matching TRBD1 (5 bases). The germline V gene has CDR1 WSHSY and CDR2 SAAADI. The CDR3 is made up of 12 amino acids. V was clipped by 8 bases and J by 7 bases, with 11 bases between them. The CDR3 DNA follows: TGCGCCAGCTCCGGACACCGCGGGGAGCTGTTTTTT. Translation: CASSGHRGELFF.